Listed here are 28 T cell receptor beta chains from one sample, sequenced in a study of siplizumab effects on memory and regulatory T cells. Profiled with immunoSEQ multiplex PCR; TCRdb holds only in-frame clones, not every one. In the table there are fewer than 30,000 clones, roughly 82% of which are singletons. The source material was memory CD4+ T cells sorted from blood. The receptors originated from a human donor in good health.

The CDR3 DNA follows: TGTGCCAGCAGCTTATATCCGAGTAACGAGCAGTACTTC. It translates to CASSLYPSNEQYF. The chain carries TRBV7-2 and TRBJ2-7; no clear D gene. Per germline, CDR1 SGHTA and CDR2 FQGNSA. Deletions cut 2 bases from V and 5 bases from J, with 10 bases between. CDR3 length: 13 amino acids.

The V gene is TRBV5-1, the J gene TRBJ2-6; D may be TRBD2 (5 bases). V dropped 0 bases and J dropped 0 bases, with 7 bases sitting between them. Germline CDR1 SGHRS, CDR2 YFSETQ. CDR3 length equals 16 residues. CDR3 loop: CASSLDGLSGANVLTF. CDR3 coding DNA: TGCGCCAGCAGCTTGGATGGACTCTCTGGGGCCAACGTCCTGACTTTC.

This clone came up once. J is TRBJ2-5 and V is TRBV19; 10 nucleotides agree with TRBD2. This CDR3 is built from 17 residues. From germline, CDR1 is LNHDA and CDR2 SQIVND (reference sequence). Germline trimming cut 4 bases from V and 7 bases from J; bases unmatched to any gene: 15. The CDR3 nucleotides read TGTGCCAGTAGTACGACCGGACTAGCGGCCCAAGGGGGGACCCAGTACTTC. This codes for CASSTTGLAAQGGTQYF.

The CDR3 reads CASSATHHTEAFF. The CDR3 coding sequence is TGTGCCAGCAGTGCCACACACCACACTGAAGCTTTCTTT. The chain uses TRBV6-6 and TRBJ1-1, with D hard to call. The CDR3 is 13 amino acids. CDR1 is MNHNY, CDR2 SVGAGI, per germline (reference sequence). Between the trimmed V and J ends, which lost 5 bases and 3 bases, there was a span of 10 bases.

This clone was seen a single time. The CDR3 DNA reads as TGCGCCAGCAGGGCTAGCGGGAGGGCCAGCACCGGGGAGCTGTTTTTT. This gives the protein CASRASGRASTGELFF. The chain couples TRBV5-1 to TRBJ2-2, with TRBD2 identical over 12 bases. Trimming at V came to 5 bases and at J to 4 bases, leaving 6 bases not matched to a gene. The CDR3 length is 16 residues. In germline, CDR1 is SGHRS, CDR2 YFSETQ.

V gene TRBV6-6 combines with J gene TRBJ2-1; D gene ambiguous. Trimming stripped 6 bases from V and 5 bases from J, with 5 bases between. Germline V gene data show CDR1 as MNHNY and CDR2 as SVGAGI (reference sequence). The CDR3 length is 11 residues. CDR3 sequence reads: CASSLDNEQFF. CDR3 in DNA: TGTGCCAGCAGCCTTGACAATGAGCAGTTCTTC.

The CDR3 loop is CASSSGTPRQFF. Here the CDR3 DNA reads TGTGCCAGCAGCTCTGGGACGCCACGGCAGTTCTTC. This chain links TRBV28 with TRBJ2-1; D tentatively reads TRBD1 or TRBD2 (5 bases each). Trimming left V 6 bases short and J 12 bases short, with 15 bases between. Germline assignment: CDR1 MDHEN and CDR2 SYDVKM. This CDR3 has 12 amino acids.

J is TRBJ1-3 and V is TRBV11-3; D is perhaps TRBD1 (5 bases). Trimming shortened V by 5 bases and J by 0 bases, and 11 bases separated the two germline ends. The germline CDR1 and CDR2 sequences are SGHNT and YENEEA. This CDR3 is built from 15 residues. Here the CDR3 reads CASSRGRISGNTIYF. The CDR3 nucleotides are TGTGCCAGCAGCCGGGGACGGATCTCTGGAAACACCATATATTTT.

V gene TRBV7-9 combines with J gene TRBJ1-1; D is ambiguous. V was shortened by 4 bases and J by 0 bases, with 6 bases between the two germline ends. CDR3 length: 13 amino acids. Germline loops: CDR1 SEHNR, CDR2 FQNEAQ (reference sequence). CDR3: CASSSQVNTEAFF. The CDR3 DNA reads as TGTGCCAGCAGCTCACAAGTGAACACTGAAGCTTTCTTT.

This chain uses TRBV19 with TRBJ2-5, with TRBD2 matching over 13 bases. Germline V CDR1 and CDR2: LNHDA, SQIVND (reference sequence). This CDR3 has 17 amino acids. The ends lost 3 bases at V and 3 bases at J; junction bases unmatched: 7. This chain's CDR3 is CASSIPRGTSGKETQYF. CDR3 DNA: TGTGCCAGTAGTATTCCCCGTGGGACTAGCGGGAAAGAGACCCAGTACTTC.

Concerning this clone itself: The junction departs from the called germline gene at one end, perhaps through a read error. This rearrangement joins TRBV7-9 to TRBJ2-7; maybe TRBD1 (5 bases). Germline CDR1 is SEHNR and CDR2 is FQNEAQ (reference sequence). The CDR3 is 13 residues long. The DNA of the CDR3 is TGTGCCAGCAGGTTAGGGGCCCTACGCGAGCAGTACTTC. Amino acids: CASRLGALREQYF.

By share, this clone ranks as medium-sized. The chain links TRBV7-2 to TRBJ2-7; no firm D call. The CDR3 is made up of 15 amino acids. Germline V gene lookup returns CDR1 SGHTA and CDR2 FQGNSA. The ends were cut back, 1 base at V and 3 bases at J, with 13 bases in the middle. The DNA for the CDR3 is TGTGCCAGCAGCTTAGGTCACAGCCTTTACTACGAGCAGTACTTC. Its translation is CASSLGHSLYYEQYF.

The chain uses TRBV7-8 and TRBJ2-7, with D unresolved. V was cut by 0 bases and J by 4 bases, with 7 bases left in between. Germline CDR1 and CDR2: SGHVS and FQNEAQ. The CDR3 runs to 13 residues. Here the CDR3 reads CASSLALGYEQYF. The CDR3 nucleotides are TGTGCCAGCAGCTTAGCCTTGGGGTACGAGCAGTACTTC.

The chain joins TRBV7-3 to TRBJ2-3; unclear D gene. V lost 2 bases and J lost 7, with 10 bases in between. CDR3 size: 13 residues. In germline, CDR1 is SGHTA, CDR2 FQGTGA. The CDR3: CASSLARDNTQYF. The CDR3 region has the DNA TGTGCCAGCAGCTTAGCTAGGGATAATACGCAGTATTTT.

The chain joins TRBV28 to TRBJ1-2; 7 nucleotides agree with TRBD1. The germline CDR1 and CDR2 sequences are MDHEN and SYDVKM. With 3 bases clipped from V and 4 bases from J, the junction kept 5 bases outside the gene matches. The CDR3 consists of 14 residues. The DNA of the CDR3 is TGTGCCAGCAGTTTCACAGGGGAATCCTATGGCTACACCTTC. It yields the protein CASSFTGESYGYTF.

The chain couples TRBV19 to TRBJ2-7; TRBD2 matches at 10 bases. V shed 7 bases and J 3 bases; nucleotides not matched to a gene: 6. CDR1 is LNHDA, CDR2 SQIVND, per germline (reference sequence). The CDR3 has 14 residues. This chain's CDR3 is CASKLAGGDYEQYF. The CDR3 DNA sequence: TGTGCCAGTAAGTTAGCGGGAGGAGACTACGAGCAGTACTTC.

V usage is TRBV6-5 and J usage is TRBJ2-1; unclear D gene. The germline gives CDR1 MNHEY, CDR2 SVGAGI. V lost 8 bases and J 9 bases, leaving 17 bases between the germline ends. The CDR3 has 13 amino acids. The CDR3 sequence is CASSNPARTEQFF. Written as DNA, the CDR3 is TGTGCCAGCTCGAATCCCGCTCGGACTGAGCAGTTCTTC.

The chain is built from TRBV6-1 and TRBJ1-1; D gene uncertain. With 4 bases removed from V and 3 bases from J, the gap between germline ends came to 12 bases. In germline, CDR1 is MNHNS, CDR2 SASEGT. This CDR3 has 14 amino acids. The CDR3 DNA is TGTGCCAGCAGTGCCGATCCGAGGGACACTGAAGCTTTCTTT. Protein product: CASSADPRDTEAFF.

The chain is built from TRBV19 and TRBJ1-2, with D perhaps matching TRBD1 (6 bases). The CDR3 loop spans 13 amino acids. Germline V lookup: CDR1 LNHDA, CDR2 SQIVND (reference sequence). V shed 4 bases and J shed 4 bases, with 10 bases lying between them. The CDR3 DNA is TGTGCCAGTAGTACGCAACAGGGCTATGGCTACACCTTC. It encodes CASSTQQGYGYTF.

The CDR3 DNA reads as TGTGCCAGCAGCTTAAAGCAGGGGAATTTGCTGGCGGATACGCAGTATTTT. It yields the protein CASSLKQGNLLADTQYF. V is TRBV7-3 and J is TRBJ2-3; D perhaps matches TRBD1 (6 bases). The ends were cut back, 1 base at V and 6 bases at J, with 20 bases in the middle. The germline CDR1 and CDR2 sequences are SGHTA and FQGTGA. This CDR3 contains 17 residues.

This chain uses TRBV6-5 with TRBJ2-1; 8 nucleotides line up with TRBD2. The germline CDR1 and CDR2 sequences are MNHEY and SVGAGI. This CDR3 is built from 13 residues. The V gene end was trimmed by 8 bases and the J gene end by 9 bases; junction bases not matched to a gene: 9. The CDR3, as DNA: TGTGCCAGCCGGAAGCGGGAGACCGGTGAGCAGTTCTTC. Residues: CASRKRETGEQFF.

The chain joins TRBV9 to TRBJ2-5; D is possibly TRBD1 or TRBD2 (5 bases each). Germline CDR1 and CDR2: SGDLS and YYNGEE. This CDR3 contains 13 residues. The ends were cut back, 0 bases at V and 6 bases at J, with 9 bases in the middle. The DNA for the CDR3 is TGTGCCAGCAGCGTAGCGCAGGGACAGACCCAGTACTTC. Translated, it gives CASSVAQGQTQYF.

The gene calls are TRBV30 and TRBJ1-2; 9 nucleotides match TRBD1. Trimming took 3 bases from V and 1 from J; bases not matched to a gene: 6. The CDR3 is 15 residues long. The V gene's germline CDR1 is GTSNPN and CDR2 SVGIG (reference sequence). The CDR3 DNA reads as TGTGCCTGGAGGGGGACAGGGTTGATTAACTATGGCTACACCTTC. Its protein product is CAWRGTGLINYGYTF.

This clone is a singleton in its sample. The rearrangement uses TRBV18 and TRBJ2-5; a weak D match, TRBD2 (5 bases). This CDR3 region has 15 residues. CDR1 and CDR2 (germline): KGHSH, LQKENI. With 0 bases removed from V and 2 bases from J, the gap between germline ends came to 10 bases. Written as DNA, the CDR3 is TGTGCCAGCTCACCACCAGGGTGGGAGCAAGAGACCCAGTACTTC. It translates to CASSPPGWEQETQYF.

This clone was counted a single time. J is TRBJ2-7 and V is TRBV18; D remains unclear. Germline V gene sequence: CDR1 KGHSH, CDR2 LQKENI. The CDR3 has 14 residues. Trimming removed 2 bases at V and 6 bases at J, with 14 bases between. In DNA form, the CDR3 reads TGTGCCAGCTCACCAAACAAGGGAACCTCCGAGCAGTACTTC. Translation: CASSPNKGTSEQYF.

This chain connects TRBV5-6 to TRBJ2-5; TRBD2 agrees at 13 bases. Germline loops: CDR1 SGHDT, CDR2 YYEEEE. J lost 1 base, V lost 4 bases, and 4 bases had no gene match. CDR3 size: 16 residues. The CDR3 region has the DNA TGTGCCAGCAGCCTGAGACTAGCGGGAGGCCAAGAGACCCAGTACTTC. Protein sequence: CASSLRLAGGQETQYF.

The chain couples TRBV7-9 to TRBJ2-5; 11 nucleotides match TRBD1. Germline loops: CDR1 SEHNR, CDR2 FQNEAQ (reference sequence). The CDR3 runs to 17 residues. J gave up 2 bases and V 0 bases, and 5 bases lay outside the gene matches. The CDR3 loop is CASSLAGWDRGQETQYF. For the CDR3, the DNA is TGTGCCAGCAGCTTAGCAGGCTGGGACAGGGGGCAAGAGACCCAGTACTTC.

Written as DNA, the CDR3 is TGTGCCAGCATGCAGGGCGTCCGCTGGCCCCAGCATTTT. This sequence encodes CASMQGVRWPQHF. This chain joins TRBV6-1 and TRBJ1-5, with a possible D match to TRBD1 (5 bases). Between the trimmed V and J ends, which lost 7 bases and 9 bases, there was a span of 16 bases. From germline, CDR1 is MNHNS and CDR2 SASEGT. The CDR3 loop spans 13 amino acids.